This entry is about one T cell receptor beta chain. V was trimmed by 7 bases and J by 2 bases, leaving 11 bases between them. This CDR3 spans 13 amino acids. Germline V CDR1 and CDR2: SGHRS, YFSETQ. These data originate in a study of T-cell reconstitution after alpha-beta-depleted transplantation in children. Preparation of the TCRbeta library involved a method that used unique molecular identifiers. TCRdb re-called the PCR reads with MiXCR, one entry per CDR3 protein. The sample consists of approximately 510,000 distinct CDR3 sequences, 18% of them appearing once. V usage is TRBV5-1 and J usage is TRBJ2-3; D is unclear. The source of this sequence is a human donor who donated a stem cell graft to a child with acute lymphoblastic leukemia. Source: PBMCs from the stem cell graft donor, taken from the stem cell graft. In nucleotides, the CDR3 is TGCGCCAGCCTGGGCTACAACACAGATACGCAGTATTTT. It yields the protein CASLGYNTDTQYF.